A selection of T cell receptor beta chains follows, all from one sample in a study of blood T cell repertoires in COVID-19. The assay was immunoSEQ multiplex PCR, and TCRdb's table has in-frame clones only and misses some. In the table there are over 150,000 clones, about three quarters of which are singletons. The sample consisted of peripheral blood. The receptors shown here come from a woman in her seventies with acute or convalescent COVID-19. CDR3s include the opening cysteine and the closing phenylalanine or tryptophan. Fields, in order: J gene, clone size, V gene, D gene, CDR3 DNA, CDR3 protein. A D gene is named only where the DNA matches it firmly. The listing skips clone size in some rows; elsewhere it reads once, few, many or a size class.

J gene: TRBJ2-1
clone size: -
V gene: TRBV5-4
D gene: TRBD2
CDR3 DNA: TGTGCCAGCAGCTCCGGGACTAGCGGAACCTACAATGAGCAGTTCTTC
CDR3 protein: CASSSGTSGTYNEQFF

J gene: TRBJ2-1
clone size: -
V gene: TRBV20-1
D gene: TRBD2
CDR3 DNA: TGCAGTGCTAGTGAGACTAGCGTGAACAATGAGCAGTTCTTC
CDR3 protein: CSASETSVNNEQFF

J gene: TRBJ2-5
clone size: -
V gene: TRBV15
D gene: -
CDR3 DNA: TGTGCCACCAGCAGAGGTCAGAGAGGGTCACAAGAGACCCAGTACTTC
CDR3 protein: CATSRGQRGSQETQYF

J gene: TRBJ1-6
clone size: -
V gene: TRBV7-3
D gene: -
CDR3 DNA: TGTGCCAGCTCTTCAACAGGACAACCGAATTCACCCCTCCACTTT
CDR3 protein: CASSSTGQPNSPLHF

J gene: TRBJ2-5
clone size: -
V gene: TRBV11-2
D gene: -
CDR3 DNA: TGTGCCAGCAGCTTAGATAAAGAGACCCAGTACTTC
CDR3 protein: CASSLDKETQYF

J gene: TRBJ1-2
clone size: -
V gene: TRBV5-6
D gene: -
CDR3 DNA: TGTGCCAGCAGCTTGTCAGGGATCTATGGCTACACCTTC
CDR3 protein: CASSLSGIYGYTF

J gene: TRBJ2-7
clone size: few
V gene: TRBV5-1
D gene: -
CDR3 DNA: TGCGCCAGCAGCTTGGACTCTTGCGAGCAGTACTTC
CDR3 protein: CASSLDSCEQYF

J gene: TRBJ1-6
clone size: few
V gene: TRBV2
D gene: -
CDR3 DNA: TGTGCCAGCAGTGAGTTGGCGGAAAATTCACCCCTCCACTTT
CDR3 protein: CASSELAENSPLHF

J gene: TRBJ1-1
clone size: -
V gene: TRBV18
D gene: TRBD1
CDR3 DNA: TGTGCCAGCTCGAAGGGACAGGGGACTGAAGCTTTCTTT
CDR3 protein: CASSKGQGTEAFF

J gene: TRBJ2-5
clone size: few
V gene: TRBV5-5
D gene: -
CDR3 DNA: TGTGCCAGCAGCTTGGTGGGGGGTCAAGAGACCCAGTACTTC
CDR3 protein: CASSLVGGQETQYF

J gene: TRBJ1-2
clone size: -
V gene: TRBV7-2
D gene: TRBD1
CDR3 DNA: TGTGCCAGCAGCCAGAACCCCCAGGGGGTAGGCTACACCTTC
CDR3 protein: CASSQNPQGVGYTF

J gene: TRBJ2-2
clone size: few
V gene: TRBV12-3/TRBV12-4
D gene: TRBD2
CDR3 DNA: TGTGCCAGCGGGACTAGCGGTACCCGGGAGCTGTTTTTT
CDR3 protein: CASGTSGTRELFF

J gene: TRBJ2-2
clone size: -
V gene: TRBV7-3
D gene: TRBD2
CDR3 DNA: TGTGCCAGCAGCTTAAGGCCCTTGACTAGCGGGAACACCGGGGAGCTGTTTTTT
CDR3 protein: CASSLRPLTSGNTGELFF

J gene: TRBJ2-1
clone size: once
V gene: TRBV11-1
D gene: TRBD2
CDR3 DNA: TGTGCCAGCAGCACAGGACTAGCGGGACTCAATGAGCAGTTCTTC
CDR3 protein: CASSTGLAGLNEQFF

J gene: TRBJ2-7
clone size: -
V gene: TRBV28
D gene: TRBD2
CDR3 DNA: TGTGCCAGCAACCGCCTAAGGACTAGCGGGAGTTACGAGCAGTACTTC
CDR3 protein: CASNRLRTSGSYEQYF

J gene: TRBJ2-1
clone size: -
V gene: TRBV7-9
D gene: TRBD2
CDR3 DNA: TGTGCCAGCAGCCTTAGCGGGAGGAACGCCTACAATGAGCAGTTCTTC
CDR3 protein: CASSLSGRNAYNEQFF

J gene: TRBJ2-7
clone size: -
V gene: TRBV2
D gene: TRBD2
CDR3 DNA: TGTGCCAGCAGCCCCCTAGCGGGAGTCTACGAGCAGTACTTC
CDR3 protein: CASSPLAGVYEQYF

J gene: TRBJ2-3
clone size: once
V gene: TRBV9
D gene: TRBD2
CDR3 DNA: TGTGCCAGCAGCGTTACCGGGACTAGCGTAATGCAGTATTTT
CDR3 protein: CASSVTGTSVMQYF

J gene: TRBJ2-1
clone size: -
V gene: TRBV19
D gene: -
CDR3 DNA: TGTGCCAGTAGTTGGAGGCTCGTTAACCAGGATGAGCAGTTCTTC
CDR3 protein: CASSWRLVNQDEQFF

J gene: TRBJ2-7
clone size: -
V gene: TRBV15
D gene: -
CDR3 DNA: TGTGCCACCAGCAGAGAGGGTTCGGGTATCTCGTACTTC
CDR3 protein: CATSREGSGISYF

J gene: TRBJ2-7
clone size: -
V gene: TRBV2
D gene: -
CDR3 DNA: TGTGCCAGCAGTGAGGGCGGGAACGGATTTTACGAGCAGTACTTC
CDR3 protein: CASSEGGNGFYEQYF

J gene: TRBJ2-1
clone size: -
V gene: TRBV5-1
D gene: TRBD2
CDR3 DNA: TGCGCCAGCAGTCCTACTAGCGGGAGGGCCAATGAGCAGTTCTTC
CDR3 protein: CASSPTSGRANEQFF

J gene: TRBJ1-2
clone size: few
V gene: TRBV28
D gene: TRBD1
CDR3 DNA: TGTGCCAGCAGTCCCACTGTGGACAGGGCCGGAAACTATGGCTACACCTTC
CDR3 protein: CASSPTVDRAGNYGYTF

J gene: TRBJ2-7
clone size: -
V gene: TRBV6-2/TRBV6-3
D gene: -
CDR3 DNA: TGTGCCAGCAGTCCGCTAGCGAAGGGCGAGCAGTACTTC
CDR3 protein: CASSPLAKGEQYF

J gene: TRBJ2-3
clone size: -
V gene: TRBV7-8
D gene: -
CDR3 DNA: TGTGCCAGCAGCTATTCATCGCGGACAGATACGCAGTATTTT
CDR3 protein: CASSYSSRTDTQYF

J gene: TRBJ1-5
clone size: -
V gene: TRBV19
D gene: -
CDR3 DNA: TGTGCCAGTAGTATTGGGCAGCTTAGCAATCAGCCCCAGCATTTT
CDR3 protein: CASSIGQLSNQPQHF

J gene: TRBJ1-6
clone size: -
V gene: TRBV19
D gene: TRBD1
CDR3 DNA: TGTGCCAGTGGAAGACAGGGAGCTTCACCCCTCCACTTT
CDR3 protein: CASGRQGASPLHF

J gene: TRBJ1-5
clone size: -
V gene: TRBV20-1
D gene: TRBD1
CDR3 DNA: TGCAGTGCTAGTAAAGGGACAGGGGGCGAGGGCGGCAATCAGCCCCAGCATTTT
CDR3 protein: CSASKGTGGEGGNQPQHF

J gene: TRBJ2-1
clone size: -
V gene: TRBV10-3
D gene: TRBD2
CDR3 DNA: TGTGCCATCAGGGAATTAGCGGGAGAGGGGCAGTTCTTC
CDR3 protein: CAIRELAGEGQFF

J gene: TRBJ1-6
clone size: few
V gene: TRBV10-3
D gene: -
CDR3 DNA: TGTGCCATCAGTGATGATCGGGTAACGGATTCACCCCTCCACTTT
CDR3 protein: CAISDDRVTDSPLHF

J gene: TRBJ1-2
clone size: -
V gene: TRBV6-6
D gene: -
CDR3 DNA: TGTGCCAGCAACAAAGACGGACAGTCCCGGGGCTACACCTTC
CDR3 protein: CASNKDGQSRGYTF

J gene: TRBJ2-3
clone size: once
V gene: TRBV3-1/TRBV3-2
D gene: -
CDR3 DNA: TGTGCCAGCAGCCAAACCGCGGGTGGGAGGACAGATACGCAGTATTTT
CDR3 protein: CASSQTAGGRTDTQYF

J gene: TRBJ2-2
clone size: -
V gene: TRBV6-5
D gene: -
CDR3 DNA: TGTGCCAGCAGTTACGGACTCAGGTTAGACACCGGGGAGCTGTTTTTT
CDR3 protein: CASSYGLRLDTGELFF

J gene: TRBJ2-7
clone size: -
V gene: TRBV5-8
D gene: TRBD1
CDR3 DNA: TGTGCCAGCAGCCGAGATCCGACAGGGGCGACCTACGAGCAGTACTTC
CDR3 protein: CASSRDPTGATYEQYF

J gene: TRBJ1-1
clone size: -
V gene: TRBV6-1
D gene: -
CDR3 DNA: TGTGCCAGCAGTGACAGGCTTTCCGAAGTTTTCTTT
CDR3 protein: CASSDRLSEVFF

J gene: TRBJ1-1
clone size: -
V gene: TRBV3-1/TRBV3-2
D gene: -
CDR3 DNA: TGTGCCAGCAGCCAAGAGCAGGGAGGCACTGAAGCTTTCTTT
CDR3 protein: CASSQEQGGTEAFF

J gene: TRBJ2-3
clone size: -
V gene: TRBV18
D gene: -
CDR3 DNA: TGTGCCAGCTCACCAGCGGGAACCACAGATACGCAGTATTTT
CDR3 protein: CASSPAGTTDTQYF

J gene: TRBJ2-7
clone size: once
V gene: TRBV30
D gene: TRBD1
CDR3 DNA: TGTGCCTGGAGTTTTGGGACAGGGGGACACGAGCAGTACTTC
CDR3 protein: CAWSFGTGGHEQYF

J gene: TRBJ2-7
clone size: -
V gene: TRBV4-1
D gene: -
CDR3 DNA: TGCGCCAGCAGCCAGGAACAGGGTTTGCAGTACTTC
CDR3 protein: CASSQEQGLQYF

J gene: TRBJ2-7
clone size: -
V gene: TRBV12-3/TRBV12-4
D gene: TRBD1
CDR3 DNA: TGTGCCAGCAGGGACAGGGTCACCTACGAGCAGTACTTC
CDR3 protein: CASRDRVTYEQYF

J gene: TRBJ1-4
clone size: -
V gene: TRBV5-1
D gene: -
CDR3 DNA: TGCGCCAGCAGCTTGGGACAGACTAATGAAAAACTGTTTTTT
CDR3 protein: CASSLGQTNEKLFF